This T cell receptor (beta chain) was sequenced in a study of read filtering for tumor transcriptome and immune sequencing. Study-wide results and limits: Sorted CD138-negative bone marrow cells were not purified T cells. Roughly four fifths of IR-seq clonotypes had one read, totaling 3% to 4% of reads; RNA-seq: roughly 76% and 46%.

At the time of active disease, bone marrow was collected from every patient. Germline CDR1 and CDR2: LGHNA and YSLEER. There are 14 residues in the CDR3. V lost 5 bases to trimming and J lost 2 bases, with 12 bases between them. This library used roughly 400 ng RNA and molecular barcoded adaptors spanning alpha/delta and beta/gamma chains. Each CDR3 protein is one row after TCRdb ran MiXCR on the reads. The profile shows approximately 140,000 distinct CDR3 sequences, approximately 13% of them singletons. This clonotype has a handful of counts. The target antigen is unknown. The chain combines TRBV4-3 with TRBJ2-5, with D tentatively TRBD2 (7 bases). Sequencing input: a population of CD138-negative cells sorted from bone marrow. The receptor comes from a donor aged 40 or older with multiple myeloma. The CDR3 loop reads CASSLGRGQETQYF. CDR3 nucleotides: TGCGCCAGCAGCTTAGGGAGGGGGCAAGAGACCCAGTACTTC.